The clone carrying this TCR beta chain was observed once. The data originate from a study of Graves' ophthalmopathy and Graves' hyperthyroidism. Amplifying from RNA transcripts, the study obtained TCR beta CDR3 regions. HTBI primers were employed in first-round RT-PCR, then a second-round multiplex PCR followed. MiXCR, run by TCRdb on the multiplex PCR reads, gives a single entry per CDR3 protein. The sample shows around 590,000 distinct CDR3 sequences, about 35% of them seen only once. Germline V CDR1 and CDR2: SGHNT, YYREEE (reference sequence). The CDR3 spans 15 residues. Patients were excluded if they had other autoimmune diseases or uncontrolled infections, and likewise if pregnancy or lactation applied. Thyroid ultrasound, orbital computed tomography, TRAb, serum thyroxine and clinical symptoms formed the basis of diagnosis.

The origin of this receptor is an adult man with Graves' hyperthyroidism. Sequencing was performed on peripheral blood or thyroid tissue (not recorded which). The rearrangement uses TRBV5-4 and TRBJ2-7; D might be TRBD1 or TRBD2, each matching 5 bases. The J call may be mistaken, given a closer DNA end match to TRBJ2-1. This CDR3 reads CASSLGGTERNEQFF. Here the CDR3 DNA reads TGTGCCAGCAGCTTGGGAGGGACCGAGAGAAATGAGCAGTTCTTC.